The text below deals with one T cell receptor beta chain. This clonotype appeared a few times. What antigen it recognizes has not been identified. No base-level quality is on record; no much larger clone is a single base apart. V is reduced by 5 bases and J by 4 bases, leaving a spacing of 11 bases between them. From a lookup of the germline V gene, CDR1 and CDR2 are MDHEN and SYDVKM. The CDR3 runs 14 amino acids, cysteine and phenylalanine included. Only the CDR3 part of the read is kept: 42 bases, read in frame from the first base. This sample was taken from a study of T-cell reconstitution after alpha-beta-depleted transplantation in children (dated by TCRdb to 2015 to 2016). Describing the broader study: T-cell immune reconstitution after TCRalphabeta/CD19-depleted allogeneic hematopoietic cell transplantation in children was quantitatively tracked in the study by means of TCR repertoire profiling.

General study outcomes and caveats: In some patients, the high TCRbeta diversity seen at day 60 was put down to recipient T cells and intrathymic progenitors that had survived conditioning. Over the following months the frequencies of hyperexpanded clones went down, and after one year T-cell counts and TCRbeta diversity were mostly credited to newly produced T cells. The apparently early recovery of alphabetaT-cell counts about two months after transplant reportedly depended on only several hundred rapidly expanded clones that came from non-depleted graft cells.

What the treatment or condition label conveys for this sample: allogeneic hematopoietic cell transplantation with graft depleted of TCRalphabeta T cells and CD19 B cells. The transplant recipients were children given TCRalphabeta/CD19-depleted allogeneic hematopoietic cell grafts. To prepare the library, PCR was applied. Data came from an Illumina HiSeq 2500. TCR libraries were prepared with molecular barcoding, using unique molecular identifiers to normalize TCRbeta repertoire quantification. The public reads were run again by TCRdb, first through fastp at Q25 and then through MiXCR, and only productive beta chains were kept. Identical CDR3 protein sequences are pooled into one entry, listed with their most common genes and DNA. Within this sample are about 200,000 distinct CDR3 sequences, with about 7% of them counted one time only. The top ten clonotypes cover more than 5.5% of the sample.

The V gene is TRBV28 and the J gene is TRBJ2-2; 7 matching bases give a weak D call of TRBD1. The sequenced sample was PBMCs, obtained before TCRalphabeta/CD19-depleted stem cell transplant. The receptor was isolated from a boy younger than 10 with acute lymphoblastic leukemia, due to receive a stem cell transplant. The DNA sequence is given as TGTGCCAGCAGTCCGCAGGGGGGCACCGGGGAGCTGTTTTTT. This yields the protein CASSPQGGTGELFF.